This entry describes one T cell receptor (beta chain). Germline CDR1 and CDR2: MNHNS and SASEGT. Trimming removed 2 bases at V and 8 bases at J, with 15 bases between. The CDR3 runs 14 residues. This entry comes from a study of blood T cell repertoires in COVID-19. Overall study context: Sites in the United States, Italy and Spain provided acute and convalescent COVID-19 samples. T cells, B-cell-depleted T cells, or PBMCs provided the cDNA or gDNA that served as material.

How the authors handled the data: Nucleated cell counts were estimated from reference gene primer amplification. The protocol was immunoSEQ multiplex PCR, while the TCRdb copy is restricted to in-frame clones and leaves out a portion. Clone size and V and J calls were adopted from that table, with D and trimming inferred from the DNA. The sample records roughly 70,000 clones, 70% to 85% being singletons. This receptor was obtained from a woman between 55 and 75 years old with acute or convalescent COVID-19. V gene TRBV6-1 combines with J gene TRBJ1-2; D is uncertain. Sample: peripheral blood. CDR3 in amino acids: CASSEIFGTGGYTF. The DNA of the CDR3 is TGTGCCAGCAGTGAAATCTTCGGAACGGGGGGCTACACCTTC.